This TCR beta chain was identified in a study of blood T cell repertoires in COVID-19. Losses at the gene ends were 5 bases for V and 5 bases for J; bases not matched to a gene: 3. The CDR3 length is 12 residues. As handled by the study authors: Amplified reference gene primers provided the basis for estimating nucleated cell counts. Using immunoSEQ multiplex PCR, the repertoire was profiled, and TCRdb retains in-frame clones only, with some absent. V and J calls and clone size are copied from that table; D and trimming were computed from the DNA. Of about 480,000 clones listed, 89% are singletons. The TCR originated in a man aged 18 to 30 with COVID-19, enrolled during active disease. The chain joins TRBV12-3 or TRBV12-4 to TRBJ2-7; 7 bases are a match to TRBD1. Material: peripheral blood. DNA of the CDR3: TGTGCCAGCAGTGGAACAGGGGACGAGCAGTACTTC. Translation gives CASSGTGDEQYF.